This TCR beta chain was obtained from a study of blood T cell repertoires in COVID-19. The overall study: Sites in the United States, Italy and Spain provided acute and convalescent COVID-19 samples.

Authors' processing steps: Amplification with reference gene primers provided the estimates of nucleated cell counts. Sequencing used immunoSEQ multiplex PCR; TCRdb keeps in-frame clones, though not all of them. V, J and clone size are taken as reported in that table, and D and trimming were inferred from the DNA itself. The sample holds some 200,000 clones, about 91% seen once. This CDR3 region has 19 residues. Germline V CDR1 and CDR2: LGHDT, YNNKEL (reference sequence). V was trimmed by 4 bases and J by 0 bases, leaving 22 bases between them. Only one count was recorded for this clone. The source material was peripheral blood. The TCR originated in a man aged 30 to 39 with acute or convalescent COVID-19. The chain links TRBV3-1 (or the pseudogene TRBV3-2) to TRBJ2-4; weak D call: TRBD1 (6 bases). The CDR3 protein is CASSPDRTRVTLAKNIQYF. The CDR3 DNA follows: TGTGCCAGCAGCCCAGACAGGACACGCGTAACTTTAGCCAAAAACATTCAGTACTTC.